This TCR beta chain was identified during a study of T-cell memory formation after mild COVID-19. The wider study: In these data, TCR clusters were largely donor specific.

Each CDR3 protein is one row after TCRdb ran MiXCR on the 5' RACE reads. The top ten hold around 12% of the sample, which has about 160,000 distinct CDR3 sequences, roughly a third seen once. The sequencing input was PBMCs or a T cell subset sorted from them (not recorded which). This clonotype was sampled from an adult woman who had mild COVID-19 (a few samples of this study predate the infection). Cell type and time point are not known.

As DNA, the CDR3 is TGTGCCAGCAGTTTCACAGGGGGATCTGGGGCCAACGTCCTGACTTTC. Protein: CASSFTGGSGANVLTF. The rearrangement uses TRBV12-3 or TRBV12-4 and TRBJ2-6, with 8 bases fitting TRBD1. The CDR3 totals 16 residues. V lost 3 bases, J lost 1 base, and 2 bases stayed unmatched.